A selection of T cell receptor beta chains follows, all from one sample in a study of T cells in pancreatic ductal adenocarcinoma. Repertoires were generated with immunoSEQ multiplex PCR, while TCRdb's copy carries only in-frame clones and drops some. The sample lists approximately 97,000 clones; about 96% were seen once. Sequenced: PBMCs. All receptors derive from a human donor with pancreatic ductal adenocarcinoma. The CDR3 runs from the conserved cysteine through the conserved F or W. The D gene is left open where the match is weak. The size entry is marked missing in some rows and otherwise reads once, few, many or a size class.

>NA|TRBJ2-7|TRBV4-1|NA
TGCGCCAGCAGCCAAGTTAGTCTAGAGGGTCTCGAGCAGTACTTC
CASSQVSLEGLEQYF
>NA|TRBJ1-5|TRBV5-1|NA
TGCGCCAGCAGCCCCACCGGTCAGCCCCAGCATTTT
CASSPTGQPQHF
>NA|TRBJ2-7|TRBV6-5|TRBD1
TGTGCCAGCAGCCCACAGGGGGCGGGATACGAGCAGTACTTC
CASSPQGAGYEQYF
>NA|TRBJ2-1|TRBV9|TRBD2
TGTGCCAGCAGCGCTAGCGGGAGAGCTAATGAGCAGTTCTTC
CASSASGRANEQFF
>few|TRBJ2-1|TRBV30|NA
TGTGCCTGGAGTGTACTAGAGGGTGAGCAGTTCTTC
CAWSVLEGEQFF
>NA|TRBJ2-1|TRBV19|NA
TGTGCCAGTAGTATGACGGGGATTGAGCAGTTCTTC
CASSMTGIEQFF
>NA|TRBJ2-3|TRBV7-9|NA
TGTGCCAGCAGCTCTAAGGAGTCTAAAAGTATGCAGTATTTT
CASSSKESKSMQYF
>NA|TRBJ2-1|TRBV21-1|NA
TGTGCCAGCAGCAAAAACTGGGAAGGGCGGGAGCTTTTCTACAATGAGCAGTTCTTC
CASSKNWEGRELFYNEQFF
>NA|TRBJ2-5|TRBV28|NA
TGTGCCAGCGTGGCCGTAGGAGGAGGCGCGGAGACCCAGTACTTC
CASVAVGGGAETQYF
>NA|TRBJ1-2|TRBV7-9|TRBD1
TGTGCCAGCAGCTCCCCAACAGGGGGCACAGTCTATGGCTACACCTTC
CASSSPTGGTVYGYTF
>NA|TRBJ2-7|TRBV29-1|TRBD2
TGCAGCGTTGTTCTAGCGGGAGACGAGCAGTACTTC
CSVVLAGDEQYF
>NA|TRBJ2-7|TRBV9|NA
TGTGCCAGCAGCGTAGGGGGCCCGACTGGTATTAGCTCCTACGAGCAGTACTTC
CASSVGGPTGISSYEQYF
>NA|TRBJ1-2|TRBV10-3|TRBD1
TGTGCCATCAGTGAGTCAACAGGGGTCGATGGCTACACCTTC
CAISESTGVDGYTF
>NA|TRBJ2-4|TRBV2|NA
TGTGCCAGCAGTGAATTGCAGGGTGCAGCCAAAAACATTCAGTACTTC
CASSELQGAAKNIQYF
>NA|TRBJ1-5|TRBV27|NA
TGTGCCAGCAGGGGGGGAGGGATTGGTCAGCCCCAGCATTTT
CASRGGGIGQPQHF
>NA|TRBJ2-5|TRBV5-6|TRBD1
TGTGCCAGCAGCTTGGTACAGGGGTATCAAGAGACCCAGTACTTC
CASSLVQGYQETQYF
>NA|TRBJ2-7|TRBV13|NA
TGTGCCAGCAGCCTCTCCTTTTCCGAGCAGTACTTC
CASSLSFSEQYF
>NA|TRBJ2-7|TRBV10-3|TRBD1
TGTGCCATCAGACAGACAGGGTACGAGCAGTACTTC
CAIRQTGYEQYF
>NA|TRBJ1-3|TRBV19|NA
TGTGCCAGTAGTTGGGGGGACGGCGGAGCGCCAAATTTT
CASSWGDGGAPNF
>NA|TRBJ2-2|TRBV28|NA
TGTGCCAGCAGTTTGGGGGGCACCGGGGAGCTGTTTTTT
CASSLGGTGELFF
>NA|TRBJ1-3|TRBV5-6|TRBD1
TGTGCCAGCAGGACAGGGATCTCTGGAAACACCATATATTTT
CASRTGISGNTIYF
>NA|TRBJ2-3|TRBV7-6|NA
TGTGCCAGCAGCCTTCTCCCGCTAGACACAGATACGCAGTATTTT
CASSLLPLDTDTQYF
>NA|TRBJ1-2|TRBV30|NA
TGTGCCTGGAGTGTAAGGGGAATGGGCTACACCTTC
CAWSVRGMGYTF
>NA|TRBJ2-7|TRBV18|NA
TGTGCCAGCTCACCTCAACAGGCGAGCTCCTACGAGCAGTACTTC
CASSPQQASSYEQYF
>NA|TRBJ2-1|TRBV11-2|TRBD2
TGTGCCAGCAGCTTAAGCGGGAGTTTGAATGAGCAGTTCTTC
CASSLSGSLNEQFF
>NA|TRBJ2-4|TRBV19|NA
TGTGCCAGTAGTATTATGTTTGAAGGAGAGACCAAAAACATTCAGTACTTC
CASSIMFEGETKNIQYF
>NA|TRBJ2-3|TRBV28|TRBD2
TGTGCCAGCTCTAGTGGGACTAGCGGGAGATGGGCTGGCACAGATACGCAGTATTTT
CASSSGTSGRWAGTDTQYF
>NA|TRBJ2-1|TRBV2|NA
TGTGCCGGCGCGGGGCCAAACTACAATGAGCAGTTCTTC
CAGAGPNYNEQFF
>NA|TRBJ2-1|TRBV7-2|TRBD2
TGTGCCAGCAGCTTAACTAGCGCCACTCTGAATGAGCAGTTCTTC
CASSLTSATLNEQFF
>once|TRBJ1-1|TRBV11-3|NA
TGTGCCAGCAGCCCGGGGGGGGGCACTGAAGCTTTCTTT
CASSPGGGTEAFF
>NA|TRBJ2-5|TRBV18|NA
TGTGCCAGCTCACCAGTGGTCTGGGGACAAAACAGCGAGACCCAGTACTTC
CASSPVVWGQNSETQYF
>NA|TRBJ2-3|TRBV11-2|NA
TGTGCCAGCAGCTTCCTCCAGGGATCCTCCACAGATACGCAGTATTTT
CASSFLQGSSTDTQYF
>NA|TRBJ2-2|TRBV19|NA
TGTGCCAGTAGAAACAGGAACACCGGGGAGCTGTTTTTT
CASRNRNTGELFF
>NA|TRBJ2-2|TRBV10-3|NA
TGTGCCATCTCTGCGAGCGGAGACACCGGGGAGCTGTTTTTT
CAISASGDTGELFF
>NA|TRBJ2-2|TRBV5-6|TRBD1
TGTGCCAGCAGCCGGGACAGCGGGGAGCTGTTTTTT
CASSRDSGELFF